These 7 T cell receptor beta chains originate from one sample sequenced in a study of spatial heterogeneity in lung cancer. MiXCR, run by TCRdb on the 5' RACE reads, gives a single entry per CDR3 protein. The table records tens of thousands of distinct CDR3 sequences, roughly 5.6% of them present only once. Time point meaning: sample taken at primary tumor resection. The input material, whole RNA from tumor, nontumor lung or frozen PBMC, was sequenced unsorted. Sequenced material: PBMCs, taken at surgery. The receptors stem from a female donor with early-stage non-small cell lung cancer.

This clonotype was found many times. This chain links TRBV29-1 with TRBJ2-1, with D unresolved. Trimming took 7 bases from V and 6 from J, leaving 13 bases between them. The germline gives CDR1 SQVTM, CDR2 ANQGSEA. The CDR3 consists of 12 residues. In nucleotides, the CDR3 is TGCAGCGCCCAAGGTATAGTCAATGAGCAGTTCTTC. Amino acids: CSAQGIVNEQFF.

This clonotype was detected many times. The V and J genes are TRBV27 and TRBJ2-7; 10 bases map to TRBD1. The germline CDR1 and CDR2 sequences are MNHEY and SMNVEV (reference sequence). After removal of 3 bases from V and 3 bases from J, the junction contained 2 bases not matched to a gene. This CDR3 region has 14 residues. The CDR3 region is CASSFGDRGYEQYF. CDR3 sequence (DNA): TGTGCCAGCAGTTTTGGGGACAGGGGCTACGAGCAGTACTTC.

This clonotype was seen many times. J is TRBJ2-3 and V is TRBV24-1, with 8 nucleotides matching TRBD2. CDR3 size: 16 residues. Per the germline V gene, CDR1 is KGHDR and CDR2 is SFDVKD. After removal of 4 bases from V and 4 bases from J, the junction contained 9 bases not matched to a gene. This CDR3 reads CATSDPSGGRSDTQYF. The CDR3 DNA is TGTGCCACCAGTGACCCAAGCGGGGGAAGATCAGATACGCAGTATTTT.

In its sample, this clonotype was seen many times. V is TRBV9 and J is TRBJ2-3; 7 bases match TRBD2. Germline V lookup: CDR1 SGDLS, CDR2 YYNGEE. The CDR3 has 14 amino acids. The junction had 0 bases not matched to a gene; V was cut back by 1 base and J by 1 base. The chain's CDR3 is CASSVRGGTDTQYF. The CDR3 DNA reads TGTGCCAGCAGCGTACGGGGGGGCACAGATACGCAGTATTTT.

There are many counts of this clonotype. The rearrangement joins TRBV20-1 to TRBJ2-7; no clear D. Germline loops: CDR1 DFQATT, CDR2 SNEGSKA (reference sequence). The CDR3 has 15 amino acids. V lost 2 bases to trimming and J lost 0 bases, with 14 bases between them. The CDR3 sequence: CSARIPGDNSYEQYF. The DNA for the CDR3 is TGCAGTGCTAGAATACCGGGTGACAACTCCTACGAGCAGTACTTC.

This clonotype was found many times. V gene TRBV4-2 combines with J gene TRBJ2-3; TRBD2 is a possible D gene (5 bases). The V gene's germline CDR1 is LGHNA and CDR2 YNFKEQ. Trimming left V 0 bases short and J 3 bases short, with 13 bases between. CDR3 size: 16 residues. For the CDR3, the DNA is TGTGCCAGCAGCCAAGATTTGGCTAGCCAGACAGATACGCAGTATTTT. This sequence encodes CASSQDLASQTDTQYF.

V and J are TRBV9 and TRBJ2-5; D is undetermined. V was trimmed by 4 bases and J by 2 bases, leaving 9 bases between them. CDR3 length equals 13 residues. Germline loops: CDR1 SGDLS, CDR2 YYNGEE. The CDR3 DNA follows: TGTGCCAGCAGCCCCCCTTTACAAGAGACCCAGTACTTC. Translation gives CASSPPLQETQYF.